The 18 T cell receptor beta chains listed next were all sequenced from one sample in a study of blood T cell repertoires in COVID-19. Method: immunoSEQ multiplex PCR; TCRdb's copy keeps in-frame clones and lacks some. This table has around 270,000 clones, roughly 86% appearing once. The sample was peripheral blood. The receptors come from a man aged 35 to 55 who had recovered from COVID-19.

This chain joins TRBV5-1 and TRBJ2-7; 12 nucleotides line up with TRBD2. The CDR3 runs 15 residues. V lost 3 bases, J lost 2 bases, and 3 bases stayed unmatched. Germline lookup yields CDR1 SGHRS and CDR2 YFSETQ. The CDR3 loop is CASSSSGGAAYEQYF. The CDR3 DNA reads TGCGCCAGCAGCTCTAGCGGGGGGGCCGCCTACGAGCAGTACTTC.

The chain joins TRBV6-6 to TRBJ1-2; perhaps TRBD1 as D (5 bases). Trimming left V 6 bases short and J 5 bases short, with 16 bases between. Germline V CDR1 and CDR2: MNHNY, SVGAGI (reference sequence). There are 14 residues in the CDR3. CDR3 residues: CASRGTMTDYGYTF. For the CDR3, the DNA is TGTGCCAGCAGGGGAACAATGACAGATTATGGCTACACCTTC.

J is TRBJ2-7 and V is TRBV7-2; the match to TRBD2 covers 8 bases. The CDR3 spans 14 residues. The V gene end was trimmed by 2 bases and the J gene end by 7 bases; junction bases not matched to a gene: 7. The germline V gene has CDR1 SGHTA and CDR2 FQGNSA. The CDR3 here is CASSLRIAGNEQYF. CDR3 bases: TGTGCCAGCAGCTTAAGAATAGCGGGGAATGAGCAGTACTTC.

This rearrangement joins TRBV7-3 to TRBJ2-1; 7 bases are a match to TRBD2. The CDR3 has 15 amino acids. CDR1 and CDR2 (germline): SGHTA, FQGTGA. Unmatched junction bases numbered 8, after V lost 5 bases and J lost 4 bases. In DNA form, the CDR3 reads TGTGCCAGCAGCCCACGGGGGGAGAATTACAATGAGCAGTTCTTC. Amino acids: CASSPRGENYNEQFF.

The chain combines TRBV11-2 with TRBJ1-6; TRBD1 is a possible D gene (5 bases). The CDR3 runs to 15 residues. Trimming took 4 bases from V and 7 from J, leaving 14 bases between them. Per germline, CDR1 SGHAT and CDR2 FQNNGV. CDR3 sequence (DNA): TGTGCCAGCAGCTCCCAGGGCATTAAGAATTCACCCCTCCACTTT. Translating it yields CASSSQGIKNSPLHF.

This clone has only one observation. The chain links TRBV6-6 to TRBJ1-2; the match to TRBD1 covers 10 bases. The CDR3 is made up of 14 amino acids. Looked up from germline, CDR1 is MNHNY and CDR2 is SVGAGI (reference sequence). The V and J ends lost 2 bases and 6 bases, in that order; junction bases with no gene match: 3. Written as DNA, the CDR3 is TGTGCCAGCAGTTACGGGACAGGGGAAAATGGCTACACCTTC. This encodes CASSYGTGENGYTF.

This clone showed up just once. The chain's CDR3 is CASSIEGPYSNQPQHF. As DNA, the CDR3 is TGTGCCAGTAGTATAGAGGGGCCTTATAGCAATCAGCCCCAGCATTTT. This rearrangement joins TRBV19 to TRBJ1-5; the D gene is possibly TRBD1 (5 bases). This CDR3 comprises 16 residues. Trimming took 0 bases from V and 0 from J, leaving 9 bases between them. The germline V gene encodes CDR1 LNHDA and CDR2 SQIVND (reference sequence). Based on the CDR3 plus reference TRBV19 and TRBJ1-5, the full variable domain is DGGITQSPKYLFRKEGQNVTLSCEQNLNHDAMYWYRQDPGQGLRLIYYSQIVNDFQKGDIAEGYSVSREKKESFPLTVTSAQKNPTAFYLCASSIEGPYSNQPQHFGDGTRLSIL.

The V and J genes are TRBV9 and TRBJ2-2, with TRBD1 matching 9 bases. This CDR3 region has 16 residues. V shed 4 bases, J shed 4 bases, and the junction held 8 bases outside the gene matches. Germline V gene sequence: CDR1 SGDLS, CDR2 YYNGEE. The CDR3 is CASSPRDRASTGELFF. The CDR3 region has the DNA TGTGCCAGCAGCCCCAGGGACAGGGCGAGCACCGGGGAGCTGTTTTTT.

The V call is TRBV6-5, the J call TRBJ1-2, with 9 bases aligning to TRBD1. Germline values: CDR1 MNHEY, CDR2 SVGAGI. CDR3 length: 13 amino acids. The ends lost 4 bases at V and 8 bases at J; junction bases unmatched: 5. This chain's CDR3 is CASSSRQGGGYTF. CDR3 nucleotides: TGTGCCAGCAGTTCAAGACAGGGGGGCGGCTACACCTTC.

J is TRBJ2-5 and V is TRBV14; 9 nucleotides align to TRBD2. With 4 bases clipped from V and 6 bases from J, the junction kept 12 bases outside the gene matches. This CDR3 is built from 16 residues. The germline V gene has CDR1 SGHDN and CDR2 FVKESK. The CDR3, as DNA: TGTGCCAGCAGCCCCTGGACTAGCGCTGGGGAAAAGACCCAGTACTTC. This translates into CASSPWTSAGEKTQYF.

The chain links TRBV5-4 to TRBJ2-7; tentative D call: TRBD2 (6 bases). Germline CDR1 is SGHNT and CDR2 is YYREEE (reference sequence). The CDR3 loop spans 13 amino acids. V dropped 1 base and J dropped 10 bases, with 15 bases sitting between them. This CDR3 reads CASSLRRLGLQYF. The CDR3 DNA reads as TGTGCCAGCAGCTTGAGGAGACTAGGGCTACAGTACTTC.

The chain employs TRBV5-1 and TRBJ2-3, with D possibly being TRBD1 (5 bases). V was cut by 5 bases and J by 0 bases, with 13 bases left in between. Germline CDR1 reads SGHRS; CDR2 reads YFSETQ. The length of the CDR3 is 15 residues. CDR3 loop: CASRPTASSTDTQYF. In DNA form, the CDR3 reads TGCGCCAGCAGGCCGACAGCTTCTAGCACAGATACGCAGTATTTT.

For the CDR3, the DNA is TGTGCCAGCAGCTCTACTCCCTCACCTAAGATGTCTTACAATGAGCAGTTCTTC. It specifies CASSSTPSPKMSYNEQFF. The chain joins TRBV7-8 to TRBJ2-1, with D hard to call. This CDR3 region has 18 residues. The V end lost 4 bases, the J end lost 4 bases, and 23 bases lay between the germline ends. Per the germline V gene, CDR1 is SGHVS and CDR2 is FQNEAQ.

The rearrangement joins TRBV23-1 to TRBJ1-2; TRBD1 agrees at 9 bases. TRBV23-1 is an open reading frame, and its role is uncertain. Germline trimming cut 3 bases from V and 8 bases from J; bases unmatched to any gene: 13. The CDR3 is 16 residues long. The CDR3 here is CASSHQIPGQGVGYTF. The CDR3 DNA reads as TGCGCCAGCAGTCATCAGATCCCGGGACAGGGTGTAGGCTACACCTTC.

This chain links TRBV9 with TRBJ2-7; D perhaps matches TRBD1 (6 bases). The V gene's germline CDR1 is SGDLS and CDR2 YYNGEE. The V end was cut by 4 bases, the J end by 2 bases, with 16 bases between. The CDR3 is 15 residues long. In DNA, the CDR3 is TGTGCCAGCAGCCTGGGGGCAGATAACCCCTACGAGCAGTACTTC. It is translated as CASSLGADNPYEQYF.

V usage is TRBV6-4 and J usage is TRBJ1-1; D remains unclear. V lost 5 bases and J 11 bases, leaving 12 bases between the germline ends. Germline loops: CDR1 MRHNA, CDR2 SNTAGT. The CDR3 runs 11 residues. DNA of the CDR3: TGTGCCAGCAGTTTCGGGGATAGGGCTTTCTTT. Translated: CASSFGDRAFF.

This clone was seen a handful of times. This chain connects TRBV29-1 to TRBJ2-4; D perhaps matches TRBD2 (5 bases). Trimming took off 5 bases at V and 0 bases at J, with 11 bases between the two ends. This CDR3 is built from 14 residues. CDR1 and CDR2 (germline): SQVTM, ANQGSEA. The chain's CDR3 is CSVRETLAKNIQYF. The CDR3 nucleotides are TGCAGCGTTCGGGAAACCCTAGCCAAAAACATTCAGTACTTC.

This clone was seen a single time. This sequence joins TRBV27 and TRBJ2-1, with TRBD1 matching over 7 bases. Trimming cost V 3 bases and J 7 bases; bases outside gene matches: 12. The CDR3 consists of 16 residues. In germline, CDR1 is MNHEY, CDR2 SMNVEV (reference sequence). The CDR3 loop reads CASSFSPGQVLNEQFF. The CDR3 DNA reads TGTGCCAGCAGTTTCTCACCCGGACAGGTTTTGAATGAGCAGTTCTTC.